This entry concerns a single TCR beta chain. Its antigen is still unknown. Each donor (without exception) was a healthy Caucasian. This sample is drawn from a study of identical twins. One entry per CDR3 protein, called by TCRdb with MiXCR from the 5' RACE reads. The table lists 400,000 to 600,000 distinct CDR3 sequences, 20% to 25% of them singletons, with approximately 0.5% in the top ten. Study-level results: Invariant MAIT and iNKT cells may have partly biased zero-insertion analyses.

This same sample was also taken into another study, of yellow fever vaccine responses in identical twins. Per that paper: Twins' vaccine T cell responses were reported to seem partly convergent and partly personalized.

The sample comprised CD4+ T cells sorted from blood. The receptor's source is a woman in her late teens or twenties in good health.

CDR3 sequence reads: CASSFRDGGKTQYF. CDR3 sequence (DNA): TGTGCCAGCAGCTTCCGGGACGGGGGAAAGACCCAGTACTTC. The genes are TRBV12-3 or TRBV12-4 and TRBJ2-5, with a tentative D call TRBD2 (6 bases). The CDR3 has 14 residues. V was trimmed by 6 bases and J by 6 bases, leaving 17 bases between them.